This T cell receptor beta chain stems from a study of blood T cell repertoires in COVID-19. Sequencing was performed with immunoSEQ multiplex PCR; in TCRdb, only in-frame clones are kept and a portion is missing. The sample has over 150,000 clones, around nine tenths seen once. Germline V lookup: CDR1 SSHAT, CDR2 FNYEAQ (reference sequence). J gave up 4 bases and V 1 base, and 10 bases lay outside the gene matches. The CDR3 is 18 amino acids. This TCR was recovered from a woman younger than 35 who had recovered from COVID-19. The sequenced sample was peripheral blood. This chain connects TRBV7-7 to TRBJ2-2; 9 nucleotides match TRBD2. CDR3 protein: CASSLDYGGGAITGELFF. For the CDR3, the DNA is TGTGCCAGCAGCTTAGACTACGGCGGGGGGGCCATCACCGGGGAGCTGTTTTTT.